Here is one TCR beta chain with its context. Trimming removed 7 bases from V and 1 base from J, with 10 bases in between. Germline-derived CDR1 and CDR2 are ENHRY and SYGVKD. This CDR3 is built from 14 residues. Samples were taken at baseline and on day 1 of cycles 4 and 7. Sequenced by immunoSEQ multiplex PCR; TCRdb stores in-frame clones only, minus some. The sample has about 140,000 clones, under 95% seen once. This sample is part of a study of OX40 agonist ivuxolimab in advanced cancers. Study-level background: Intravenous ivuxolimab was administered to patients every 2 weeks at 0.01 to 10 mg/kg.

Source: CD4+ or CD8+ T cells sorted from blood, taken in a trial of the OX40 agonist ivuxolimab. The receptor was derived from an adult with an advanced solid tumor such as melanoma, head and neck, liver or kidney cancer. This sequence joins TRBV10-3 and TRBJ2-2; a possible D gene is TRBD1 (6 bases). The CDR3 reads CAIKAGVNTGELFF. In nucleotides, the CDR3 is TGTGCCATCAAGGCAGGGGTGAACACCGGGGAGCTGTTTTTT.